Listed here are 4 T cell receptor beta chains from one sample, sequenced in a study of blood T cell repertoires in COVID-19. The table came from immunoSEQ multiplex PCR; TCRdb's copy has only in-frame clones and leaves some out. The sample has approximately 390,000 clones; more than 75% are singletons. Input material: peripheral blood. These receptors were obtained from a woman aged 60-75 years with COVID-19, enrolled during active disease.

This chain joins TRBV4-1 and TRBJ1-4; no reliable D call. CDR3 size: 15 residues. Trimming pared 0 bases from V and 5 bases from J, leaving 10 bases between. The germline V gene has CDR1 MGHRA and CDR2 YSYEKL. The CDR3 DNA follows: TGCGCCAGCAGCCAAGAAGCGACGGAAAATGAAAAACTGTTTTTT. Translating gives CASSQEATENEKLFF.

This chain uses TRBV7-9 with TRBJ2-1; maybe TRBD2 (6 bases). Germline lookup yields CDR1 SEHNR and CDR2 FQNEAQ (reference sequence). The V and J ends lost 4 bases and 10 bases respectively, with 8 bases between them. This CDR3 region has 11 residues. CDR3 sequence reads: CASSSGGEQFF. The CDR3, as DNA: TGTGCCAGCAGCTCTGGAGGGGAGCAGTTCTTC.

This chain joins TRBV6-5 and TRBJ1-6, with 7 bases aligning to TRBD1. Germline V gene lookup returns CDR1 MNHEY and CDR2 SVGAGI. The J segment lost 6 bases and the V segment lost 4 bases, leaving 3 bases of the junction unmatched. The CDR3 extends over 14 amino acids. Here the CDR3 reads CASSSRDSNSPLHF. The CDR3 nucleotides are TGTGCCAGCAGTTCCCGGGACAGTAATTCACCCCTCCACTTT.

The gene calls are TRBV28 and TRBJ2-7; TRBD1 matches at 11 bases. The CDR3 covers 16 residues. The V gene end was trimmed by 6 bases and the J gene end by 2 bases; junction bases not matched to a gene: 9. Germline assignment: CDR1 MDHEN and CDR2 SYDVKM. CDR3 nucleotide sequence: TGTGCCAGCAGCCTAGGCTGGGACAGGGGGACCTACGAGCAGTACTTC. Protein sequence: CASSLGWDRGTYEQYF.